What follows are 2 T cell receptor beta chains derived from one specimen sequenced in a study of human T cells and chemical hapten exposure. Time point here: patch test 1, 2 weeks after DPC sensitization. Treatment: therapeutic diphenylcyclopropenone sensitization with weekly scalp DPC. TCRdb called the RACE reads again in MiXCR, with one record for every CDR3 protein. The sample carries around 150,000 distinct CDR3 sequences, about 14% recorded once. Sequenced material: whole blood, taken in connection with sensitization to the hapten diphenylcyclopropenone (DPC). The receptor source for this set is a woman in her 30s with alopecia areata. Some clones in this sample may be carry-over from other donors' samples.

The chain links TRBV10-2 to TRBJ2-6, with 8 nucleotides matching TRBD1. The CDR3 has 17 residues. Germline V gene lookup returns CDR1 WSHSY and CDR2 SAAADI. With V trimmed by 3 bases and J by 2 bases, 6 bases remained unmatched. The chain's CDR3 is CASSDRGPFTGANVLTF. The DNA for the CDR3 is TGCGCCAGCAGTGACAGGGGGCCTTTCACTGGGGCCAACGTCCTGACTTTC.

This clonotype was counted a few times. The rearrangement links TRBV7-8 to TRBJ1-2; D is perhaps TRBD1 (6 bases). The germline V gene has CDR1 SGHVS and CDR2 FQNEAQ. V shed 3 bases and J shed 8 bases, with 13 bases lying between them. CDR3 length: 13 residues. The CDR3: CASSFDGGAGYTF. The CDR3 DNA reads as TGTGCCAGCAGCTTCGACGGGGGCGCGGGCTACACCTTC.